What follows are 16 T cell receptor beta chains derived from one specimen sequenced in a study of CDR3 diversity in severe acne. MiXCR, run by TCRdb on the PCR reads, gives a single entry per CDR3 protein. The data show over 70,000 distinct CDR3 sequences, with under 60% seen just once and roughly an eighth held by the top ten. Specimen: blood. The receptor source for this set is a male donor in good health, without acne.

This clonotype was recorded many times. CDR3 DNA sequence: TGTGCCATCAGTGAGTCGGGACAGGAGCAGTACTTC. It is translated as CAISESGQEQYF. This sequence joins TRBV10-3 and TRBJ2-7, with 7 nucleotides matching TRBD1. Germline V gene data show CDR1 as ENHRY and CDR2 as SYGVKD. The CDR3 spans 12 residues. Trimming cost V 0 bases and J 7 bases; bases outside gene matches: 0.

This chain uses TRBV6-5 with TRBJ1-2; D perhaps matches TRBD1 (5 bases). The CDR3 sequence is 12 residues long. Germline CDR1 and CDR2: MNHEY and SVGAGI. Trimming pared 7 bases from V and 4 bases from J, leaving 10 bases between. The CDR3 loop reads CASNSGSYGYTF. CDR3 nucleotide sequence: TGTGCCAGCAATTCAGGGAGCTATGGCTACACCTTC.

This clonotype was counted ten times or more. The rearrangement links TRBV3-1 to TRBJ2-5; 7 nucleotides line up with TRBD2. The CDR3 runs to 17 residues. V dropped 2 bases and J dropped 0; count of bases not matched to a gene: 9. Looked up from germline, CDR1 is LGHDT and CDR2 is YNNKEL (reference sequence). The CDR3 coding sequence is TGTGCCAGCAGCCAATTGCTGGGAGGGGACTACCAAGAGACCCAGTACTTC. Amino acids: CASSQLLGGDYQETQYF.

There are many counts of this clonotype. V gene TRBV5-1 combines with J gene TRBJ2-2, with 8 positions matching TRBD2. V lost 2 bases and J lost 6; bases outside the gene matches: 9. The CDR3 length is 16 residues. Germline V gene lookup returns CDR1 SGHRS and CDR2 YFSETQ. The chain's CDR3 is CASSFPTGGPPGELFF. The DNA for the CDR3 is TGCGCCAGCAGCTTCCCGACGGGGGGGCCACCCGGGGAGCTGTTTTTT.

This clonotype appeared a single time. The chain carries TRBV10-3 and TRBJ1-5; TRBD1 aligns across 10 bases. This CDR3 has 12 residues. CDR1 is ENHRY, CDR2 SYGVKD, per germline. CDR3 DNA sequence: TGTGCAGACAGGGGGCTGGGTCAGCCCCAGCATTTT. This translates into CADRGLGQPQHF.

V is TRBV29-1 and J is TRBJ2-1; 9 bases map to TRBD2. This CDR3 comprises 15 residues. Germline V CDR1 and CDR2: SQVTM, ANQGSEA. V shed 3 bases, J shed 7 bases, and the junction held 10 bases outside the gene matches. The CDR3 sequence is CSVEEGGRARNEQFF. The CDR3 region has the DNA TGCAGCGTTGAGGAGGGCGGGAGGGCCAGGAATGAGCAGTTCTTC.

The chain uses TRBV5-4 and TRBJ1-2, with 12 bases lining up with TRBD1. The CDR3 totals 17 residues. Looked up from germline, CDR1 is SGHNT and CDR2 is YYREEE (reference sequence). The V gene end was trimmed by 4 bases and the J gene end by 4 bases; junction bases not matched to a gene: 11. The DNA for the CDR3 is TGTGCCAGCAGCGGGGACAGGGGGCAGGCGTTAGTCTATGGCTACACCTTC. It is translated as CASSGDRGQALVYGYTF. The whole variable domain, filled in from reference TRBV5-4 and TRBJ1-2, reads ETGVTQSPTHLIKTRGQQVTLRCSSQSGHNTVSWYQQALGQGPQFIFQYYREEENGRGNFPPRFSGLQFPNYSSELNVNALELDDSALYLCASSGDRGQALVYGYTFGSGTRLTVV.

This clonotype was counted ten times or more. CDR3 loop: CASSQRTGVGYEQYF. The CDR3, as DNA: TGTGCCAGCAGCCAGAGGACAGGAGTTGGCTACGAGCAGTACTTC. V and J are TRBV3-1 and TRBJ2-7; the match to TRBD1 covers 7 bases. Trimming removed 3 bases from V and 3 bases from J; junction bases left unmatched: 8. The CDR3 length is 15 residues. Germline CDR1 LGHDT, CDR2 YNNKEL (reference sequence).

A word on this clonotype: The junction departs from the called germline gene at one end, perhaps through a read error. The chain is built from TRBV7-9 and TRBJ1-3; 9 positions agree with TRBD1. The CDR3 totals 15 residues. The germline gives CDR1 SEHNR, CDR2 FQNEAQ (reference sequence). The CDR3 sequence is CASSLPRYGDRDKNF. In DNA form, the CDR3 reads TGTGCCAGCAGCTTACCTCGCTATGGGGACAGGGATAAAAATTTT.

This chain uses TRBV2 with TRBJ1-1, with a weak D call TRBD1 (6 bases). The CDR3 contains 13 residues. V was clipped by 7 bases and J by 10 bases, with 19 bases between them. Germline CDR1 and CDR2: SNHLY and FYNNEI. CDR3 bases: TGTGCCAGCACCCCCCACGCCGAGGGGGTAGCTTTCTTT. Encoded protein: CASTPHAEGVAFF.

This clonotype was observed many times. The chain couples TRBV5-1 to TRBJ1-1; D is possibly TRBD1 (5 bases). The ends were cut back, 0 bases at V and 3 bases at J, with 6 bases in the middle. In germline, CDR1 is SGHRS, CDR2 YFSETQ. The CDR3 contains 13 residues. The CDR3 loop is CASSLGRDTEAFF. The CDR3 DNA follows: TGCGCCAGCAGCTTGGGCAGGGACACTGAAGCTTTCTTT.

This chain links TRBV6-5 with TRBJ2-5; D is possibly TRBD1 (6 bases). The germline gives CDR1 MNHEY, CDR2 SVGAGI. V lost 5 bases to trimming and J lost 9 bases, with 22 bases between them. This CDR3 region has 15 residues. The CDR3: CASSKGGWGNQPQYF. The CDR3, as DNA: TGTGCCAGCAGTAAAGGGGGTTGGGGCAATCAGCCCCAGTACTTC.

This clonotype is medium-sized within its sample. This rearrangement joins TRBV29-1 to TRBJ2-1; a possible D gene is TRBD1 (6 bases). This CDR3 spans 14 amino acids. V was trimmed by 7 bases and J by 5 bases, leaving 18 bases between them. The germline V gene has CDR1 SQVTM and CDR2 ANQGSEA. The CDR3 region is CSEWQGKRNNEQFF. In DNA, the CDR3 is TGCAGCGAATGGCAGGGGAAGCGAAACAATGAGCAGTTCTTC.

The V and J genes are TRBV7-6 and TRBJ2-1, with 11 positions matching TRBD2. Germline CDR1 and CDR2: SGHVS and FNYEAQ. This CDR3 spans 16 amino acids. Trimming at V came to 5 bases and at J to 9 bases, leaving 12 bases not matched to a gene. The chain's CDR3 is CASSPWVSGGAGEQFF. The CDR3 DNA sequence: TGTGCCAGCAGCCCCTGGGTTAGCGGGGGGGCGGGTGAGCAGTTCTTC.

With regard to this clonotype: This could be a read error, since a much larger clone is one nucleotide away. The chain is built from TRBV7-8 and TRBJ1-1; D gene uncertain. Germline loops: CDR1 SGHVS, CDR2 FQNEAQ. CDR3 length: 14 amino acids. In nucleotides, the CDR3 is TGTGCCAGCAGCTTAGTCAACCAGAACACTGGAGCTTTCTTT. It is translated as CASSLVNQNTGAFF. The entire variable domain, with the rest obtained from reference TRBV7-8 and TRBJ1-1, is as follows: GAGVSQSPRYKVAKRGQDVALRCDPISGHVSLFWYQQALGQGPEFLTYFQNEAQLDKSGLPSDRFFAERPEGSVSTLKIQRTQQEDSAVYLCASSLVNQNTGAFFGQGTRLTVV.

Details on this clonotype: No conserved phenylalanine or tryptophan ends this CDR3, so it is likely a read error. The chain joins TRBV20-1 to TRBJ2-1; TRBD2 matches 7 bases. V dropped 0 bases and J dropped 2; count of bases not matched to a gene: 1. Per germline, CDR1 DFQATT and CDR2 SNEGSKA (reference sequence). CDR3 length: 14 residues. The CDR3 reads CSARDTSAYNEQFR. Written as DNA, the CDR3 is TGCAGTGCTAGAGATACTAGCGCCTACAATGAGCAGTTCAGA.